The source of this T cell receptor (beta chain) is a study of T cells in Graves' hyperthyroidism and ophthalmopathy (dated by TCRdb to the late 2010s). Background on the whole study: Peripheral blood was collected at initial diagnosis, before any treatment. To identify distinguishing TCR V-J signatures, a discovery cohort of 100 patients was used, comprising 43 with Graves' ophthalmopathy and around 57 with stable Graves' hyperthyroidism. Prospective prediction of ophthalmopathy was tested in an independent validation cohort of approximately 19 hyperthyroidism patients and 17 patients who later progressed to ophthalmopathy. The 100 discovery patients were divided at random into training and test sets in a 7:3 ratio. In about 6 Graves' hyperthyroidism patients, the study also compared T-cell repertoires from thyroid tissue with T-cell repertoires from blood. Following sampling, methimazole starting at 30 mg daily was given to hyperthyroidism patients, and high-dose intravenous methylprednisolone was given to ophthalmopathy patients. TCR Vbeta CDR3 sequencing of approximately 140 peripheral blood samples (approximately 44 ophthalmopathy, about 75 hyperthyroidism and approximately 17 progressor patients) is reported in the paper.

In this sample, this clonotype turned up a few times. The antigen it recognizes is unknown. No quality values exist for individual bases; no much larger clone is one base distant. Stable Graves' hyperthyroidism was defined as no progression to ophthalmopathy during 18 months of follow-up. The hyperthyroidism patients were between 18 and 65 years old and newly diagnosed, with a disease duration of less than 2 months. Any patient with an uncontrolled infection, another autoimmune disease, pregnancy or lactation was excluded. Diagnoses were established on the basis of clinical symptoms, serum thyroxine and TRAb, thyroid ultrasound, and orbital computed tomography. Ficoll-Paque density gradient centrifugation was used to isolate PBMCs from about 9 ml of fresh peripheral blood. Total RNA was extracted with Trizol reagent, and quality was checked on an Agilent 2100 Bioanalyzer. TCR beta CDR3 regions were amplified from RNA transcripts. For the first round of RT-PCR on the TCR CDR3, the HTBI primer set was used together with the Qiagen OneStep RT-PCR kit. Libraries were constructed in a second round of multiplex PCR, after which size selection and purification were carried out. Libraries were sequenced paired-end with 100 bp reads on an Illumina HiSeq2000. The study's processing was this. SOAPnuke was used to process the raw data, removing reads that contained adapters or uncalled bases, had a mean Phred below 15, or lacked an exact match to the constant primer or identifier. High-quality paired reads were merged with COPE v1.2.5, and unique nucleotide sequences were defined as clonotypes. MiTCR v1.1 was used to align clonotypes to the IMGT TRBV, TRBD and TRBJ reference segments. Analysis was restricted to V-J combinations with a frequency above 0.0001, which covered just over 98% of repertoires. A TCS score was defined as the ratio of F50 (clonal expansion) to E x V (chaos), with BLOSUM62-based TCRdist applied between CDR3 peptides within each V-J. Welch's t-statistics and random forest reduced around 520 V-J features to roughly 13, which were used in a naive Bayes classifier (R e1071). TCRdb trimmed public reads at Q25 via fastp, called clones via MiXCR and kept in-frame beta chains. For every CDR3 protein sequence, its rows merge into one entry that carries the most common genes and DNA. The V and J calls were determined by TCRdb, not by the authors. The sample table records a few hundred thousand distinct CDR3 sequences; around 15% of these occur just once. The ten most abundant clones make up around 14% of the sample.

CDR1 and CDR2 (MDHEN, SYDVKM) derive from the germline V gene. From its cysteine to its phenylalanine, the CDR3 spans 14 amino acids. Kept here is only the CDR3 DNA, which spans 42 bases and is read in frame from base 1. V is cut by 6 bases and J by 5 bases, and the space between the germline ends is 16 bases. The full study reports these points: Most expanded thyroid clonotypes (frequency above 0.001) were also found in blood, which suggests that blood repertoires may mirror thyroid immune responses. No statistical method was used to set the sample size in advance, and investigators knew the group allocation. During validation, the model predicted progression to ophthalmopathy a median of approximately 7 months ahead of onset, with almost 71% sensitivity and 72.22% specificity. Ophthalmopathy was separated from stable hyperthyroidism by a 13 V-J signature model, with 85% to 90% sensitivity and about 81% specificity obtained in cross-validation and 80%/75% obtained in testing.

What was sequenced was blood. The chain was built from TRBV28 and TRBJ1-2, with the D gene not clear enough to name. The receptor comes from a woman aged 40 to 50 with Graves' hyperthyroidism. The CDR3 amino acid sequence is: CASSILGGVYGYTF. The nucleotides are TGTGCCAGCAGCATCCTCGGCGGGGTGTATGGCTACACCTTC.